A selection of T cell receptor beta chains follows, all from one sample in a study of blood T cell repertoires in COVID-19. Sequencing used immunoSEQ multiplex PCR; TCRdb keeps in-frame clones, though not all of them. This sample has more than 20,000 clones; around 88% occur once, and the top ten carry over 25%. The sequenced sample consisted of peripheral blood. The source is a human donor with active COVID-19. The donor label of this sample is uncertain. Both conserved end residues are part of each CDR3. Fields, in order: J gene, V gene, D gene, clone size, CDR3 protein, CDR3 DNA. D genes are given only for firm matches. Not every row has a clone size; where given, it reads once, few, many or a size class.

J: TRBJ2-5
V: TRBV11-3
D: TRBD1
size: .
CDR3: CASAGGPSQETQYF
DNA: TGTGCCAGCGCAGGGGGTCCATCACAAGAGACCCAGTACTTC

J: TRBJ1-1
V: TRBV2
D: .
size: .
CDR3: CASSVVEGTEAFF
DNA: TGTGCCAGCAGTGTTGTGGAGGGCACTGAAGCTTTCTTT

J: TRBJ2-5
V: TRBV5-6
D: .
size: .
CDR3: CASRRGLQETQYF
DNA: TGTGCCAGCAGGCGAGGGCTCCAAGAGACCCAGTACTTC

J: TRBJ2-5
V: TRBV4-2
D: TRBD2
size: .
CDR3: CASSQGDSGGAETQYF
DNA: TGTGCCAGCAGCCAAGGAGATAGCGGGGGGGCGGAGACCCAGTACTTC

J: TRBJ1-2
V: TRBV7-2
D: .
size: once
CDR3: CASSQQGRNKEVGYTF
DNA: TGTGCCAGCAGCCAACAGGGTCGGAACAAGGAAGTAGGCTACACCTTC

J: TRBJ2-1
V: TRBV28
D: .
size: .
CDR3: CASKRSRQYAHHEQFF
DNA: TGTGCCAGCAAAAGATCCAGGCAATACGCTCACCATGAGCAGTTCTTC

J: TRBJ2-2
V: TRBV3-1/TRBV3-2
D: .
size: .
CDR3: CASSQDPFSSTGELFF
DNA: TGTGCCAGCAGCCAAGATCCCTTCAGTTCAACCGGGGAGCTGTTTTTT

J: TRBJ2-1
V: TRBV19
D: TRBD2
size: .
CDR3: CASSIDGLAGGRNNEQFF
DNA: TGTGCCAGTAGTATAGATGGACTAGCGGGAGGAAGAAACAATGAGCAGTTCTTC

J: TRBJ1-1
V: TRBV6-5
D: .
size: .
CDR3: CASSRVADTEAFF
DNA: TGTGCCAGCAGCAGGGTAGCGGACACTGAAGCTTTCTTT

J: TRBJ1-2
V: TRBV11-3
D: .
size: once
CDR3: CASSLNPTGPSNYGYTF
DNA: TGTGCCAGCAGCTTAAACCCGACAGGCCCTTCCAACTATGGCTACACCTTC

J: TRBJ2-7
V: TRBV7-9
D: TRBD1
size: .
CDR3: CASSLETGSYEQYF
DNA: TGTGCCAGCAGCTTGGAGACAGGGTCCTACGAGCAGTACTTC

J: TRBJ1-3
V: TRBV11-3
D: TRBD1
size: .
CDR3: CASSLMGQISGNTIYF
DNA: TGTGCCAGCAGCTTAATGGGACAGATCTCTGGAAACACCATATATTTT

J: TRBJ2-7
V: TRBV28
D: .
size: .
CDR3: CASSSRLPTTSYEQYF
DNA: TGTGCCAGCAGTTCAAGGCTACCAACTACCTCCTACGAGCAGTACTTC

J: TRBJ2-2
V: TRBV30
D: TRBD2
size: .
CDR3: CAWSVILAGTGELFF
DNA: TGTGCCTGGAGTGTAATTCTAGCGGGGACCGGGGAGCTGTTTTTT

J: TRBJ1-1
V: TRBV5-1
D: .
size: .
CDR3: CASSLVRSNTEAFF
DNA: TGCGCCAGCAGCTTGGTCAGGTCGAACACTGAAGCTTTCTTT

J: TRBJ2-5
V: TRBV29-1
D: TRBD1
size: once
CDR3: CSVEDPGQGKETQYF
DNA: TGCAGCGTTGAAGATCCGGGACAGGGGAAGGAGACCCAGTACTTC

J: TRBJ2-2
V: TRBV12-5
D: .
size: .
CDR3: CASGSGAGELFF
DNA: TGTGCTAGTGGTTCGGGGGCCGGGGAGCTGTTTTTT

J: TRBJ1-2
V: TRBV19
D: .
size: .
CDR3: CASAPKTGYPYGYTF
DNA: TGTGCCAGTGCTCCTAAGACCGGGTATCCCTATGGCTACACCTTC

J: TRBJ2-5
V: TRBV5-1
D: .
size: .
CDR3: CASSLRGLAAVGTQYF
DNA: TGCGCCAGCAGCCTGCGGGGGCTAGCGGCGGTGGGGACCCAGTACTTC

J: TRBJ2-7
V: TRBV3-1/TRBV3-2
D: TRBD1
size: .
CDR3: CASSLLDRGGYEQYF
DNA: TGTGCCAGCAGCCTCCTGGACAGGGGAGGCTACGAGCAGTACTTC

J: TRBJ1-4
V: TRBV4-3
D: .
size: .
CDR3: CASSQEIADGGEKLFF
DNA: TGCGCCAGCAGCCAAGAAATCGCGGACGGGGGTGAAAAACTGTTTTTT

J: TRBJ2-1
V: TRBV4-2
D: .
size: .
CDR3: CASSPQGGGVNNEQFF
DNA: TGTGCCAGCAGCCCACAGGGGGGGGGAGTTAACAATGAGCAGTTCTTC

J: TRBJ2-2
V: TRBV7-2
D: TRBD1
size: .
CDR3: CASSPTGGRNTGELFF
DNA: TGTGCCAGCAGCCCCACAGGGGGCCGAAACACCGGGGAGCTGTTTTTT

J: TRBJ2-1
V: TRBV7-9
D: TRBD2
size: .
CDR3: CASSGAPSGGYNEQFF
DNA: TGTGCCAGCAGCGGCGCCCCCAGCGGGGGCTACAATGAGCAGTTCTTC

J: TRBJ2-7
V: TRBV18
D: TRBD2
size: .
CDR3: CASSPGAGGAYEQYF
DNA: TGTGCCAGCTCACCCGGAGCGGGAGGGGCGTACGAGCAGTACTTC

J: TRBJ1-2
V: TRBV2
D: .
size: .
CDR3: CASSEEGGDYGYTF
DNA: TGTGCCAGCAGTGAAGAGGGAGGGGACTATGGCTACACCTTC

J: TRBJ2-7
V: TRBV4-2
D: TRBD2
size: once
CDR3: CASSQDLPSGSYEQYF
DNA: TGTGCCAGCAGCCAAGATCTACCTAGCGGGAGCTACGAGCAGTACTTC

J: TRBJ2-7
V: TRBV7-8
D: TRBD2
size: .
CDR3: CASSPSAGGSSYEQYF
DNA: TGTGCCAGCAGCCCGTCGGCGGGGGGATCATCCTACGAGCAGTACTTC

J: TRBJ2-5
V: TRBV3-1/TRBV3-2
D: .
size: .
CDR3: CASSHLGDSTTPQETQYF
DNA: TGTGCCAGCAGCCACCTCGGGGACTCCACCACCCCCCAAGAGACCCAGTACTTC

J: TRBJ2-1
V: TRBV5-5
D: TRBD2
size: .
CDR3: CASSLVLAGGSYNEQFF
DNA: TGTGCCAGCAGCTTGGTCCTAGCGGGGGGCTCCTACAATGAGCAGTTCTTC

J: TRBJ1-1
V: TRBV7-9
D: .
size: once
CDR3: CASSSPGPLGEAFF
DNA: TGTGCCAGCAGCTCACCCGGGCCACTAGGAGAAGCTTTCTTT

J: TRBJ1-3
V: TRBV19
D: .
size: once
CDR3: CASTPGTPSSGNTIYF
DNA: TGTGCCAGTACCCCCGGGACACCCAGCTCTGGAAACACCATATATTTT

J: TRBJ2-1
V: TRBV5-1
D: .
size: .
CDR3: CASTEGASYNEQFF
DNA: TGCGCCAGCACGGAAGGGGCTTCCTACAATGAGCAGTTCTTC

J: TRBJ2-7
V: TRBV9
D: TRBD2
size: once
CDR3: CASRALLAGGPYEQYF
DNA: TGTGCCAGCAGGGCATTACTAGCGGGAGGGCCGTACGAGCAGTACTTC

J: TRBJ1-6
V: TRBV30
D: .
size: once
CDR3: CAWIPWGVRGPLHF
DNA: TGTGCCTGGATACCATGGGGGGTTCGGGGGCCCCTCCACTTT

J: TRBJ1-4
V: TRBV2
D: .
size: .
CDR3: CASSVDTVATNEKLFF
DNA: TGTGCCAGCAGTGTAGATACAGTTGCAACTAATGAAAAACTGTTTTTT

J: TRBJ2-3
V: TRBV4-1
D: TRBD2
size: .
CDR3: CASSQEMRGGDTQYF
DNA: TGCGCCAGCAGCCAAGAGATGCGGGGGGGGGATACGCAGTATTTT

J: TRBJ1-1
V: TRBV12-3/TRBV12-4
D: .
size: .
CDR3: CASRGRLRPEAFF
DNA: TGTGCCAGCAGGGGGCGTTTGAGACCTGAAGCTTTCTTT

J: TRBJ1-1
V: TRBV30
D: .
size: .
CDR3: CAWSNTVTEAFF
DNA: TGTGCCTGGAGTAATACGGTGACTGAAGCTTTCTTT

J: TRBJ2-3
V: TRBV28
D: .
size: .
CDR3: CASSLLGEVSDTQYF
DNA: TGTGCCAGCAGTCTTTTAGGGGAAGTATCGGATACGCAGTATTTT

J: TRBJ2-3
V: TRBV29-1
D: .
size: .
CDR3: CSVGTGVATDTQYF
DNA: TGCAGCGTTGGAACCGGGGTTGCGACAGATACGCAGTATTTT

J: TRBJ2-7
V: TRBV29-1
D: TRBD1
size: .
CDR3: CSVDAGTGNYEQYF
DNA: TGCAGCGTAGACGCCGGGACAGGGAACTACGAGCAGTACTTC

J: TRBJ2-1
V: TRBV19
D: TRBD2
size: .
CDR3: CASSRSSGGADEQFF
DNA: TGTGCCAGTAGTAGATCTAGCGGGGGGGCGGATGAGCAGTTCTTC

J: TRBJ2-1
V: TRBV2
D: TRBD2
size: .
CDR3: CASSDRTSGRKNEQFF
DNA: TGTGCCAGCAGTGATAGGACTAGCGGGAGAAAAAATGAGCAGTTCTTC

J: TRBJ2-3
V: TRBV5-1
D: TRBD2
size: .
CDR3: CASSLRPTATSGGAATDTQYF
DNA: TGCGCCAGCAGCTTGCGTCCAACCGCGACTAGCGGGGGGGCAGCGACAGATACGCAGTATTTT

J: TRBJ1-5
V: TRBV20-1
D: TRBD1
size: .
CDR3: CSASRGGQGGQPQHF
DNA: TGCAGTGCTAGTCGTGGGGGACAGGGTGGCCAGCCCCAGCATTTT

J: TRBJ1-1
V: TRBV2
D: .
size: .
CDR3: CASSEQEAFF
DNA: TGTGCCAGCAGTGAACAGGAAGCTTTCTTT

J: TRBJ2-1
V: TRBV4-3
D: TRBD1
size: .
CDR3: CASSHPTGTGYNEQFF
DNA: TGCGCCAGCAGCCATCCTACCGGGACAGGATACAATGAGCAGTTCTTC

J: TRBJ1-2
V: TRBV9
D: .
size: .
CDR3: CASSVDSNYGYTF
DNA: TGTGCCAGCAGCGTAGACAGTAACTATGGCTACACCTTC

J: TRBJ2-1
V: TRBV20-1
D: .
size: .
CDR3: CSASLFQAEQFF
DNA: TGCAGTGCTAGTTTGTTCCAGGCCGAGCAGTTCTTC

J: TRBJ2-1
V: TRBV24-1
D: .
size: .
CDR3: CATSDARESKNNEQFF
DNA: TGTGCCACCAGTGATGCCCGGGAGTCCAAAAACAATGAGCAGTTCTTC

J: TRBJ1-2
V: TRBV3-1/TRBV3-2
D: .
size: .
CDR3: CASSQRAGDGGYTF
DNA: TGTGCCAGCAGCCAGAGGGCAGGGGACGGAGGCTACACCTTC

J: TRBJ1-1
V: TRBV3-1/TRBV3-2
D: .
size: .
CDR3: CASISREGNTEAFF
DNA: TGTGCCAGCATCTCCAGGGAGGGGAACACTGAAGCTTTCTTT